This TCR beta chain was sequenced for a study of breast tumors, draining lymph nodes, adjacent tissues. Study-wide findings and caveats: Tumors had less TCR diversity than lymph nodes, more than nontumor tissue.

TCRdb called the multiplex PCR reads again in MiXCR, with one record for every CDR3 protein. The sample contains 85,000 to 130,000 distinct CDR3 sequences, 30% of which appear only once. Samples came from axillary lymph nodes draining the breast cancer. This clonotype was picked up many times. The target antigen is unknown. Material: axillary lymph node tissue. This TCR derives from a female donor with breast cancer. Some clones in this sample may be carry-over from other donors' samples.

The DNA for the CDR3 is TGTGCCAGCAGTGAGGGAGCAGGGTTGGGGTCCTACGAGCAGTACTTC. The encoded protein is CASSEGAGLGSYEQYF. The chain is built from TRBV6-1 and TRBJ2-7; D may match TRBD1 or TRBD2 (5 bases each). Germline CDR1 reads MNHNS; CDR2 reads SASEGT. This CDR3 region has 16 residues. V lost 3 bases and J 1 base, leaving 16 bases between the germline ends.